This is a list of T cell receptor beta chains from one sample in a study of blood T cell repertoires in COVID-19. TCRdb keeps only in-frame clones here, not all; method: immunoSEQ multiplex PCR. The repertoire has about 77,000 clones, around nine tenths of them found once; the top ten carry approximately 15%. The specimen sequenced was peripheral blood. The receptors stem from a woman older than 75 with active or convalescent COVID-19. Both conserved end residues are part of each CDR3. D genes are given only for firm matches. Part of the rows lack a size; the others show once, few, many or a class for expanded clones.

j_gene,v_gene,abundance,d_gene,CDR3aa,CDR3nt
TRBJ1-5,TRBV28,.,.,CAIGGKTQHF,TGTGCCATAGGGGGAAAAACCCAGCATTTT
TRBJ1-1,TRBV2,.,TRBD1,CASSEGTGMNTEAFF,TGTGCCAGCAGTGAAGGGACAGGGATGAACACTGAAGCTTTCTTT
TRBJ2-7,TRBV6-2/TRBV6-3,.,TRBD1,CASSYRGQGPYEQYF,TGTGCCAGCAGTTACAGAGGACAGGGTCCCTACGAGCAGTACTTC
TRBJ2-3,TRBV7-2,few,TRBD2,CASSFALAGGRDTQYF,TGTGCCAGCAGCTTCGCGCTAGCGGGGGGGCGGGATACGCAGTATTTT
TRBJ1-2,TRBV30,.,.,CAWSVVGRRGYTF,TGTGCCTGGAGTGTTGTGGGGAGACGCGGCTACACCTTC
TRBJ1-1,TRBV19,.,TRBD1,CASSMGQGNTEAFF,TGTGCCAGTAGCATGGGACAGGGGAACACTGAAGCTTTCTTT
TRBJ2-2,TRBV2,few,.,CASSEAGGLNTGELFF,TGTGCCAGCAGTGAAGCGGGCGGGTTGAACACCGGGGAGCTGTTTTTT
TRBJ1-1,TRBV21-1,once,.,CASSKLGRGSATEAFF,TGTGCCAGCAGCAAATTGGGCAGGGGCTCGGCCACTGAAGCTTTCTTT
TRBJ2-3,TRBV3-1/TRBV3-2,.,.,CASSQRPGRSGNTDTQYF,TGTGCCAGCAGCCAGAGACCAGGGAGGAGTGGGAACACAGATACGCAGTATTTT
TRBJ1-2,TRBV19,.,TRBD1,CASTLRQGYGYTF,TGTGCCAGTACCTTGAGACAGGGCTATGGCTACACCTTC